A selection of T cell receptor beta chains follows, all from one sample in a study of cytomegalovirus exposure and HLA in healthy donors. Assay: immunoSEQ multiplex PCR; the TCRdb copy retains only in-frame clones and omits some. The data hold 150,000 to 200,000 clones, with roughly 83% observed a single time. The specimen sequenced was PBMCs. The receptors derive from a woman in her forties or fifties in good health and CMV-seronegative. The CDR3 runs from the conserved cysteine through the conserved F or W. The D gene is left open where the match is weak. Clone size is given for some rows only: seen once, a few or many times, or a class if the clone is expanded.

V gene,D gene,J gene,clone size,CDR3 DNA,CDR3 protein
TRBV20-1,.,TRBJ1-2,.,TGCAGTGCTAGAGATCGCCCCGGGTACACCTTC,CSARDRPGYTF
TRBV6-5,.,TRBJ1-3,.,TGTGCCAGCAGGAGAAGCTCTGGAAACACCATATATTTT,CASRRSSGNTIYF
TRBV28,.,TRBJ1-2,.,TGTGCCAGCAGTTTAAGTCCTCCTCAACGGTATGGCTACACCTTC,CASSLSPPQRYGYTF
TRBV5-5,.,TRBJ2-7,.,TGTGCCAGCAGCAGCGAACGGGTGAGCTCCTACGAGCAGTACTTC,CASSSERVSSYEQYF
TRBV5-1,TRBD2,TRBJ2-3,.,TGCGCCAGCAGCTTTTCCGGGGGGAGCACAGATACGCAGTATTTT,CASSFSGGSTDTQYF
TRBV7-2,.,TRBJ1-2,.,TGTGCCAGCAGCCCGTCACAGGGAAACTATGGCTACACCTTC,CASSPSQGNYGYTF
TRBV5-6,.,TRBJ1-1,few,TGTGCCAGCACCGAGGGGTTGGGGGCTGGGAACACTGAAGCTTTCTTT,CASTEGLGAGNTEAFF
TRBV9,TRBD1,TRBJ2-7,.,TGTGCCAGCAGCGTGGAGACAGGGGCCTACGAGCAGTACTTC,CASSVETGAYEQYF
TRBV6-5,.,TRBJ1-4,.,TGTGCCAGCAGCTTAACAGGTTGGATCGGTGAAAAACTGTTTTTT,CASSLTGWIGEKLFF
TRBV18,TRBD1,TRBJ1-3,.,TGTGCCAGCTCACCCACCGCGGACAGGGGAAACACCATATATTTT,CASSPTADRGNTIYF
TRBV27,TRBD1,TRBJ2-7,.,TGTGCCAGCAGTAAACAGGGGTTCCTGTACGAGCAGTACTTC,CASSKQGFLYEQYF
TRBV27,.,TRBJ2-2,.,TGTGCCAGCAGTTTACGGGCGGGTAATACCGGGGAGCTGTTTTTT,CASSLRAGNTGELFF
TRBV10-3,TRBD1,TRBJ1-2,.,TGTGCCATCAGTGTACAGGGGGCGCAGGATGGCTACACCTTC,CAISVQGAQDGYTF